This T cell receptor (beta chain) was recorded in a study of T cell responses to AZD1222 COVID-19 vaccine. Findings and limits, study-wide: CD4 TCRs associated with vaccination spanned spike, dominating at 160-218 and 743-854.

Combined were second doses at about 4 or about 12 weeks. Germline assignment: CDR1 SGDLS and CDR2 YYNGEE. Trimming removed 4 bases from V and 5 bases from J; junction bases left unmatched: 11. The CDR3 has 17 amino acids. In regard to this clone: Its antigen is not identified.

The method was immunoSEQ multiplex PCR; TCRdb's version includes in-frame clones alone and lacks a portion of them. The profile shows approximately 300,000 clones, almost 95% of them singletons. The sequencing used peripheral blood, collected 28 days after the second AZD1222 dose. The origin of this receptor is an adult who received the AZD1222 COVID-19 vaccine. This chain uses TRBV9 with TRBJ2-5; TRBD2 aligns across 13 bases. The CDR3 loop is CASSRGTSGTPGETQYF. As DNA, the CDR3 is TGTGCCAGCAGCCGAGGGACTAGCGGGACCCCAGGGGAGACCCAGTACTTC.